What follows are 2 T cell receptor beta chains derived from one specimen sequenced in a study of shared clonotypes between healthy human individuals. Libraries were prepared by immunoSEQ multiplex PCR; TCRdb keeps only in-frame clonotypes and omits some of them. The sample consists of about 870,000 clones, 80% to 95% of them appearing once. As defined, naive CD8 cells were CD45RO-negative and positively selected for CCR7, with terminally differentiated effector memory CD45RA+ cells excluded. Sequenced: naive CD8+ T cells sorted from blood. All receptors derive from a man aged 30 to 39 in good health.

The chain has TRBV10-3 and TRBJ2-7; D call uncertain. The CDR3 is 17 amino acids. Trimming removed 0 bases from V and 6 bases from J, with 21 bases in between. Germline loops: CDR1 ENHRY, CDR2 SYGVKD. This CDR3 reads CAISESQAASLRFEQYF. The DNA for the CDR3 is TGTGCCATCAGTGAGTCGCAGGCAGCCAGCCTACGTTTCGAGCAGTACTTC.

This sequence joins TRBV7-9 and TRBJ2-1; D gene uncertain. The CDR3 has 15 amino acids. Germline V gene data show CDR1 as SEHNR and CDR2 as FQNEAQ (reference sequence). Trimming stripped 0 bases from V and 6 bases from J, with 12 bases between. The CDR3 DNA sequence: TGTGCCAGCAGCTTAGCGCTAGGAAGGGTCAATGAGCAGTTCTTC. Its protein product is CASSLALGRVNEQFF.